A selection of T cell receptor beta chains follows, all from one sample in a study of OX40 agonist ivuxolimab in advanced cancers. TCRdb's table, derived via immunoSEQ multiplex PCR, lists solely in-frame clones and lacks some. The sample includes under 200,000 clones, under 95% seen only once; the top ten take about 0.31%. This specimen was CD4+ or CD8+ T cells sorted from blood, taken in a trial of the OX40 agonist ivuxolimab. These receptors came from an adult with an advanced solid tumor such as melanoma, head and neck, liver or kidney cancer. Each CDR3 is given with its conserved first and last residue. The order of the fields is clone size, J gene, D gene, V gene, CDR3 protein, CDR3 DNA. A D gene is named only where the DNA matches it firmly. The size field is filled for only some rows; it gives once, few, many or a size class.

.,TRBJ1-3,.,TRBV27,CASSLAPPISGNTIYF,TGTGCCAGCAGTTTAGCCCCCCCCATCTCTGGAAACACCATATATTTT
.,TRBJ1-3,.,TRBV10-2,CASSESVAGNTIYF,TGCGCCAGCAGTGAGTCGGTGGCAGGAAACACCATATATTTT
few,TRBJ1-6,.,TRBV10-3,CAISEGDSPLHF,TGTGCCATCAGTGAAGGGGATTCACCCCTCCACTTT
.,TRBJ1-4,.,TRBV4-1,CASSSGPATNEKLFF,TGCGCCAGCAGCTCGGGACCTGCAACTAATGAAAAACTGTTTTTT
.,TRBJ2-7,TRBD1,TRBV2,CATTGQGGDEQYF,TGTGCCACCACCGGACAGGGGGGAGACGAGCAGTACTTC
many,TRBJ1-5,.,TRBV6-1,CASGRGSNQPQHF,TGTGCCAGCGGGCGGGGGAGCAATCAGCCCCAGCATTTT
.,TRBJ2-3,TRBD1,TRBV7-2,CASSLAATGVRNTQYF,TGTGCCAGCAGCTTAGCGGCAACAGGGGTACGGAATACGCAGTATTTT
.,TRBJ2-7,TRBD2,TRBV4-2,CASSQDAASGNYEQYF,TGTGCCAGCAGCCAAGATGCGGCTAGCGGGAATTACGAGCAGTACTTC
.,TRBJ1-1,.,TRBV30,CAWSLGGSGAFF,TGTGCCTGGAGTCTCGGAGGGTCAGGAGCTTTCTTT
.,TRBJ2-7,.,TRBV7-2,CASSLRMRAEQYF,TGTGCCAGCAGCTTACGAATGAGGGCCGAGCAGTACTTC
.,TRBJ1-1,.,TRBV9,CASSVAVNTEAFF,TGTGCCAGCAGCGTAGCGGTGAACACTGAAGCTTTCTTT
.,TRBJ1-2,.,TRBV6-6,CASRRRVGGYTF,TGTGCCAGCAGGAGGAGGGTGGGCGGCTACACCTTC
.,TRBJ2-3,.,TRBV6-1,CASKGQWTSTDTQYF,TGTGCCAGCAAGGGGCAGTGGACTAGCACAGATACGCAGTATTTT
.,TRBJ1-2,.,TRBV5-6,CASSLNPGGRYGYTF,TGTGCCAGCAGCTTGAACCCCGGCGGCCGCTATGGCTACACCTTC
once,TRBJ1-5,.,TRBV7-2,CASSLGDTGSRQPQHF,TGTGCCAGCAGCTTGGGGGACACAGGGTCGAGGCAGCCCCAGCATTTT
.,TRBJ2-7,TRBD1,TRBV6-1,CASKGDRGGQYF,TGTGCCAGCAAGGGCGACAGGGGCGGGCAGTACTTC
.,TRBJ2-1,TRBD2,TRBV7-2,CASSVRVAGAFSSYNEQFF,TGTGCCAGCAGCGTGCGTGTAGCGGGGGCTTTTAGCTCCTACAATGAGCAGTTCTTC
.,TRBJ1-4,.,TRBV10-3,CAISESYGGNEKLFF,TGTGCCATCAGTGAGTCTTACGGGGGGAATGAAAAACTGTTTTTT
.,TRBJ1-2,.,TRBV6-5,CASREQSSGGGYTF,TGTGCCAGCAGGGAACAGTCTTCGGGCGGTGGCTACACCTTC
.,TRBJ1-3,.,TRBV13,CASSPRVRNTIYF,TGTGCCAGCAGCCCCCGGGTCCGGAACACCATATATTTT
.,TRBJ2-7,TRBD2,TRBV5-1,CASKGTSGRPDEQYF,TGCGCCAGCAAGGGGACTAGCGGGAGACCGGACGAGCAGTACTTC
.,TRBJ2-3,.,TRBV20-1,CSARDGDTQYF,TGCAGTGCTAGAGATGGGGATACGCAGTATTTT
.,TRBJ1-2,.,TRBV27,CASSRLGITNYGYTF,TGTGCCAGCAGCCGGCTGGGGATAACTAACTATGGCTACACCTTC
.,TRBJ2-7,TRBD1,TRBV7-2,CASSFGTGRYEQYF,TGTGCCAGCAGCTTCGGGACAGGTCGCTACGAGCAGTACTTC
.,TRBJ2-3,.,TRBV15,CATSSSRGTDTQYF,TGTGCCACCAGCAGCTCCAGGGGCACAGATACGCAGTATTTT
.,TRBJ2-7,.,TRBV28,CASSSWGTGQYF,TGTGCCAGCAGTTCTTGGGGTACGGGGCAGTACTTC
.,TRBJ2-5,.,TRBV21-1,CAQLSTGRWQETQYF,TGTGCCCAATTATCGACAGGGCGGTGGCAAGAGACCCAGTACTTC
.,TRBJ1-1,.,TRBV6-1,CASLATQLRGEAFF,TGTGCCAGCTTGGCTACCCAATTACGGGGGGAAGCTTTCTTT
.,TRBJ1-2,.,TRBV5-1,CASSSQGDYGGYTF,TGCGCCAGCAGCTCACAGGGAGATTATGGTGGCTACACCTTC
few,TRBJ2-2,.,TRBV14,CASSPLVAGELFF,TGTGCCAGCAGCCCTTTGGTGGCCGGGGAGCTGTTTTTT
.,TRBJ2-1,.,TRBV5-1,CASSLNLQTQQFF,TGCGCCAGCAGCTTGAACTTACAGACCCAGCAGTTCTTC
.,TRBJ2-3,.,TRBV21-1,CASSKEVGGTDTQYF,TGTGCCAGCAGCAAAGAGGTAGGAGGCACAGATACGCAGTATTTT
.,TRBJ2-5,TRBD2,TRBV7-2,CASSLRTGGRETQYF,TGTGCCAGCAGCTTACGAACCGGGGGGAGGGAGACCCAGTACTTC
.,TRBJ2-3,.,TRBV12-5,CASGFMGPATDTQYF,TGTGCTAGTGGTTTTATGGGGCCTGCCACAGATACGCAGTATTTT
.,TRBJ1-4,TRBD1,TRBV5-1,CASSLIPSQGGREKLFF,TGCGCCAGCAGCTTGATCCCCTCACAGGGGGGGAGAGAAAAACTGTTTTTT
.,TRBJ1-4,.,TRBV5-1,CASSFGGQTNEKLFF,TGCGCCAGCAGCTTCGGAGGGCAGACTAATGAAAAACTGTTTTTT
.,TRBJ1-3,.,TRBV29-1,CSASSQLSGNTIYF,TGCAGCGCGTCATCCCAGCTCTCTGGAAACACCATATATTTT
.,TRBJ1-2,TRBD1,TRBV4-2,CASSQATGSNYGYTF,TGTGCCAGCAGCCAAGCGACAGGGAGTAACTATGGCTACACCTTC
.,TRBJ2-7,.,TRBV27,CASSWTTVGSYEQYF,TGTGCCAGCAGTTGGACGACAGTGGGTTCTTACGAGCAGTACTTC
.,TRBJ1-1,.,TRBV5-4,CASSLEVTYEAFF,TGTGCCAGCAGCTTGGAAGTGACATATGAAGCTTTCTTT
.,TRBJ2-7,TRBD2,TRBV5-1,CASSFGGSSYEQYF,TGCGCCAGCAGCTTCGGGGGGAGCTCCTACGAGCAGTACTTC
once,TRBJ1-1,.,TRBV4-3,CASSNRDGDRGFF,TGCGCCAGCAGCAACCGGGACGGGGATCGCGGGTTCTTT
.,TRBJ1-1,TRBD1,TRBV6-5,CASSPGGQGRTEAFF,TGTGCCAGCAGTCCGGGGGGACAGGGGCGAACTGAAGCTTTCTTT
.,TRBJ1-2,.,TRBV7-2,CASSLDLLNYGYTF,TGTGCCAGCAGCTTGGACCTTTTAAACTATGGCTACACCTTC
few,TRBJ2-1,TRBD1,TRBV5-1,CASGEQGADNEQFF,TGCGCCTCGGGGGAGCAGGGGGCGGACAATGAGCAGTTCTTC
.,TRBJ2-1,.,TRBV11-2,CASSLVTGKYNEQFF,TGTGCCAGCAGCTTAGTAACAGGGAAATACAATGAGCAGTTCTTC
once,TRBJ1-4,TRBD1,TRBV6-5,CASRGQTHEKLFF,TGTGCCAGCAGGGGACAGACCCATGAAAAACTGTTTTTT